This TCR beta chain was found in a study of blood T cell repertoires in COVID-19. TCRdb's copy holds only in-frame clones and misses some; the assay was immunoSEQ multiplex PCR. The data show hundreds of thousands of clones, 80% to 90% seen once. This sequence originates from a man between 18 and 29 years old who had recovered from COVID-19. Sequenced material: PBMCs or T cells enriched from blood (not recorded which).

CDR3 region: CASSLQGSGNEKLFF. The CDR3 DNA reads TGTGCCAGCAGTTTACAGGGTTCTGGTAATGAAAAACTGTTTTTT. The V call is TRBV28, the J call TRBJ1-4, with D possibly TRBD1 on 5 matching bases. Germline V gene data show CDR1 as MDHEN and CDR2 as SYDVKM. V lost 2 bases, J lost 4 bases, and 11 bases lay in between. The CDR3 consists of 15 residues.